This T cell receptor (beta chain) is from a study of blood T cell repertoires in COVID-19. The data were produced by immunoSEQ multiplex PCR, yet TCRdb's version contains in-frame clones alone and is incomplete. In the table there are some 460,000 clones, roughly 91% of which are singletons. The germline gives CDR1 SNHLY, CDR2 FYNNEI. Trimming pared 2 bases from V and 0 bases from J, leaving 13 bases between. CDR3 length: 16 amino acids. This TCR derives from a woman aged 25 to 39 with acute or convalescent COVID-19. The chain is built from TRBV2 and TRBJ1-1, with D possibly TRBD1 on 6 matching bases. The sequencing input was peripheral blood. The chain's CDR3 is CASSERQGRVNTEAFF. The CDR3, as DNA: TGTGCCAGCAGTGAACGCCAGGGGAGGGTGAACACTGAAGCTTTCTTT.